In its sample, the clone carrying this TCR beta chain was seen a few times. As yet, its antigen is unknown. Donation came from healthy HIV-negative adults that had no recent acute infections or vaccinations. Germline CDR1 and CDR2: LGHNA and YSLEER. Trimming shortened V by 0 bases and J by 6 bases, and 9 bases separated the two germline ends. The CDR3 loop spans 13 amino acids. The data belong to a study of shared clonotypes between healthy human individuals. Study-level points and caveats: Only a few donors were included, so the genetic and exposure-history diversity represented was limited. Among donors, the sharing of clonotypes was expected to be influenced by sequencing depth.

Sequencing was performed with immunoSEQ multiplex PCR; in TCRdb, only in-frame clones are kept and a portion is missing. Of about 460,000 clones listed, 75% to 80% are singletons. Sequenced: PBMCs. This sequence originates from a middle-aged woman in good health. Some clones in this sample may be carry-over from other donors' samples. The V call is TRBV4-3, the J call TRBJ2-7; D is uncertain. The CDR3 here is CASSQEASTEQYF. DNA for the CDR3: TGCGCCAGCAGCCAAGAGGCGAGTACCGAGCAGTACTTC.